The next 9 T cell receptor beta chains were all read from a single sample in a study of CXCR3-negative and CXCR3-positive naive CD8 T cells. Researchers prepared the TRB cDNA libraries using 5' RACE with UMI labels. TCRdb reanalyzed the 5' RACE reads, giving one entry per CDR3 protein sequence and no DNA. This table holds about 130,000 distinct CDR3 sequences. The source material was naive CXCR3- CD8+ T cells from blood. Subset: CD45RO-CCR7+CD27+CD95- naive CD8+ T cells lacking CXCR3 (TNR3-). These receptors all come from a human donor in good health. Some clones in this sample may be carry-over from other donors' samples.

The CDR3 loop reads CASSFHNRESSGNTIYF. This chain links TRBV28 with TRBJ1-3; the D gene TCRdb calls, TRBD1, cannot be checked with no DNA. Per germline, CDR1 MDHEN and CDR2 SYDVKM. The CDR3 loop spans 17 amino acids.

This sequence joins TRBV20-1 and TRBJ1-4. Looked up from germline, CDR1 is DFQATT and CDR2 is SNEGSKA (reference sequence). The CDR3 has 14 amino acids. CDR3 region: CSARHIATNEKLFF.

This chain links TRBV5-1 with TRBJ2-1; the TCRdb call, TRBD2, lacks DNA for checking. The CDR3 runs to 17 residues. Germline CDR1 reads SGHRS; CDR2 reads YFSETQ. Here the CDR3 reads CASSLEGLAGVTDEQFF.

This chain uses TRBV7-6 with TRBJ1-2; the TCRdb call, TRBD1, lacks DNA for checking. Germline V gives CDR1 SGHVS, CDR2 FNYEAQ. The CDR3 totals 13 residues. The CDR3 protein is CASSLGQGYGYTF. Together with reference TRBV7-6 and TRBJ1-2, the CDR3 gives the full variable domain: GAGVSQSPRYKVTKRGQDVALRCDPISGHVSLYWYRQALGQGPEFLTYFNYEAQQDKSGLPNDRFSAERPEGSISTLTIQRTEQRDSAMYRCASSLGQGYGYTFGSGTRLTVV.

The rearrangement uses TRBV28 and TRBJ2-5; TCRdb outputs TRBD1, but without DNA this stays unchecked. The CDR3 totals 14 residues. Germline CDR1 MDHEN, CDR2 SYDVKM. CDR3: CASSLWEGGKTQYF.

This chain links TRBV28 with TRBJ2-5. The CDR3 spans 11 residues. Germline lookup yields CDR1 MDHEN and CDR2 SYDVKM. CDR3 region: CASSLRKTQYF.

The chain joins TRBV4-3 to TRBJ1-6; the TCRdb call, TRBD1, lacks DNA for checking. The CDR3 covers 18 residues. CDR1 and CDR2 (germline): LGHNA, YSLEER. CDR3 sequence reads: CASSQTLTGGQWNSPLHF.

The chain is built from TRBV7-9 and TRBJ2-7; the TRBD2 assignment by TCRdb is unverifiable without DNA. The germline V gene has CDR1 SEHNR and CDR2 FQNEAQ (reference sequence). This CDR3 contains 17 residues. The CDR3 sequence: CASSLGTSRSLMVEQYF.

The gene calls are TRBV4-1 and TRBJ2-5; TCRdb designates TRBD2, a call that cannot be tested without DNA. Looked up from germline, CDR1 is MGHRA and CDR2 is YSYEKL. This CDR3 has 15 residues. This CDR3 is CASSPLNSGQETQYF.